The 20 T cell receptor beta chains below come from one sample, sequenced in a study of breast tumors, draining lymph nodes, adjacent tissues. The lymph nodes were axillary draining lymph nodes from breast cancer patients. Via MiXCR, TCRdb re-called the multiplex PCR reads, giving one row per CDR3 protein. The sample has some 140,000 distinct CDR3 sequences; around 20% are singletons. Material: axillary lymph node tissue. The source of these receptors is a female donor with breast cancer. Some clones in this sample may be carry-over from other donors' samples.

This clonotype was counted many times. The junction departs from germline at one end; a sequencing error may be responsible. The chain combines TRBV20-1 with TRBJ1-2; D remains ambiguous. The germline gives CDR1 DFQATT, CDR2 SNEGSKA (reference sequence). This CDR3 is 12 amino acids long. CDR3 bases: TGCAGTGCTCGAGAGATTAACTATGGCTACACCTTC. Protein: CSAREINYGYTF.

This clonotype was seen at least ten times. This chain uses TRBV5-1 with TRBJ2-7; TRBD2 aligns across 9 bases. The J segment lost 6 bases and the V segment lost 4 bases, leaving 11 bases of the junction unmatched. The CDR3 length is 15 residues. Germline V gives CDR1 SGHRS, CDR2 YFSETQ. The CDR3 region has the DNA TGCGCCAGCAGCCCTGTGATAGCGGGAGTTCGCGAGCAGTACTTC. Translated, it gives CASSPVIAGVREQYF.

Ten or more counts support this clonotype. The chain recombines TRBV7-2 with TRBJ2-7; the D is unclear. The CDR3 is 13 amino acids. V dropped 5 bases and J dropped 2 bases, with 10 bases sitting between them. CDR1 and CDR2 (germline): SGHTA, FQGNSA. CDR3 protein: CASSLTGTYEQYF. The CDR3 DNA sequence: TGTGCCAGCAGCCTGACTGGGACCTACGAGCAGTACTTC. The variable domain in full, completed from reference TRBV7-2 and TRBJ2-7, reads GAGVSQSPSNKVTEKGKDVELRCDPISGHTALYWYRQSLGQGLEFLIYFQGNSAPDKSGLPSDRFSAERTGGSVSTLTIQRTQQEDSAVYLCASSLTGTYEQYFGPGTRLTVT.

This clonotype was observed at least ten times. The rearrangement joins TRBV20-1 to TRBJ1-2; D gene uncertain. The V gene's germline CDR1 is DFQATT and CDR2 SNEGSKA (reference sequence). V lost 3 bases to trimming and J lost 4 bases, with 15 bases between them. This CDR3 comprises 14 residues. The CDR3 loop is CSASRQLSAYGYTF. The CDR3 coding sequence is TGCAGTGCTAGCCGTCAGTTAAGCGCCTATGGCTACACCTTC.

This clonotype was recorded a few times. The chain employs TRBV28 and TRBJ2-6, with a weak D call TRBD2 (5 bases). Trimming took off 4 bases at V and 0 bases at J, with 10 bases between the two ends. Germline CDR1 MDHEN, CDR2 SYDVKM. CDR3 length equals 16 residues. In DNA, the CDR3 is TGTGCCAGCAGTTCTCCGGGGATCTCTGGGGCCAACGTCCTGACTTTC. Translated, it gives CASSSPGISGANVLTF.

In the case of this clonotype: This may come from a read error, since a much larger clone is one base off. CDR3 amino acids: CASSLVLARGETQYF. The CDR3 coding sequence is TGTGCCAGCAGCCTAGTACTAGCAAGGGGGGAGACCCAGTACTTC. The chain carries TRBV7-2 and TRBJ2-5; D is perhaps TRBD1 or TRBD2 (6 bases each). Trimming removed 5 bases at V and 5 bases at J, with 18 bases between. CDR3 size: 15 residues. Germline V gene data show CDR1 as SGHTA and CDR2 as FQGNSA.

The rearrangement joins TRBV11-3 to TRBJ2-7; 9 nucleotides line up with TRBD2. V lost 5 bases and J lost 2; bases outside the gene matches: 13. Germline values: CDR1 SGHNT, CDR2 YENEEA. This CDR3 is 17 amino acids long. The CDR3 loop reads CASSRELSLAGAYEQYF. CDR3 DNA: TGTGCCAGCAGCCGAGAGCTATCTTTAGCGGGAGCCTACGAGCAGTACTTC.

This clonotype came up many times. CDR3 DNA: TGTGCCAGCAGTGAATGGGCAGGGAAACTTCTCGAGCAGTACTTC. Translated, it gives CASSEWAGKLLEQYF. The chain combines TRBV6-1 with TRBJ2-7, with D possibly matching TRBD1 (5 bases). Germline assignment: CDR1 MNHNS and CDR2 SASEGT. V lost 2 bases and J lost 6, with 17 bases in between. This CDR3 comprises 15 residues.

This clonotype was seen at least ten times. The chain employs TRBV4-1 and TRBJ2-3; 11 positions agree with TRBD2. Looked up from germline, CDR1 is MGHRA and CDR2 is YSYEKL. With V trimmed by 3 bases and J by 0 bases, 5 bases remained unmatched. The length of the CDR3 is 17 residues. The CDR3: CASSQASGRSSTDTQYF. Here the CDR3 DNA reads TGCGCCAGCAGCCAGGCTAGCGGGAGGAGTAGCACAGATACGCAGTATTTT.

This clonotype appeared many times. This rearrangement joins TRBV7-9 to TRBJ2-7, with D tentatively TRBD2 (6 bases). CDR1 is SEHNR and CDR2 is FQNEAQ in the germline V gene (reference sequence). Trimming took 4 bases from V and 7 from J, leaving 14 bases between them. The CDR3 totals 13 residues. Here the CDR3 DNA reads TGTGCCAGCAGCTCAGGCCGGGGGAGAGAGCAGTACTTC. Encoded protein: CASSSGRGREQYF. Full variable domain (outside the CDR3, taken from reference TRBV7-9 and TRBJ2-7): DTGVSQNPRHKITKRGQNVTFRCDPISEHNRLYWYRQTLGQGPEFLTYFQNEAQLEKSRLLSDRFSAERPKGSFSTLEIQRTEQGDSAMYLCASSSGRGREQYFGPGTRLTVT.

This clonotype showed up many times. V is TRBV29-1 and J is TRBJ2-7; D unclear. Germline V lookup: CDR1 SQVTM, CDR2 ANQGSEA. There are 12 residues in the CDR3. The V gene lost 8 bases and the J gene lost 2 bases, with 13 bases spanning the gap. The CDR3 sequence: CSWHTETYEQYF. CDR3 nucleotides: TGCAGCTGGCACACAGAAACCTACGAGCAGTACTTC.

Note on this clonotype: This may be a read error: a much more frequent sequence differs by one nucleotide. V is TRBV5-4 and J is TRBJ2-1, with 9 positions matching TRBD2. The germline V gene has CDR1 SGHNT and CDR2 YYREEE (reference sequence). The CDR3 length is 16 residues. CDR3 amino acids: CVSSLPTSGPNNEQFF. The DNA for the CDR3 is TGTGTCAGCAGCCTCCCTACTAGCGGGCCGAACAATGAGCAGTTCTTC.

Many counts were recorded for this clonotype. V is TRBV28 and J is TRBJ1-3; D remains ambiguous. This CDR3 has 13 amino acids. Germline V lookup: CDR1 MDHEN, CDR2 SYDVKM. The V gene lost 6 bases and the J gene lost 2 bases, with 8 bases spanning the gap. CDR3 nucleotides: TGTGCCAGCAGCCCTCCGACTGGAAACACCATATATTTT. It codes for CASSPPTGNTIYF.

This clonotype has a count of ten or more. This chain uses TRBV20-1 with TRBJ1-2, with TRBD1 identical over 8 bases. Germline V gene data show CDR1 as DFQATT and CDR2 as SNEGSKA (reference sequence). The V and J ends lost 3 bases and 8 bases, in that order; junction bases with no gene match: 8. There are 13 residues in the CDR3. DNA of the CDR3: TGCAGTGCTAGTCCTACAGGGGGATGGGGCTACACCTTC. Translating it yields CSASPTGGWGYTF.

This clonotype was recorded at least ten times. The chain has TRBV9 and TRBJ2-7, with 12 nucleotides matching TRBD2. Per the germline V gene, CDR1 is SGDLS and CDR2 is YYNGEE. The ends lost 0 bases at V and 5 bases at J; junction bases unmatched: 3. This CDR3 region has 15 residues. The CDR3 sequence is CASSVGLAGVHEQYF. In DNA, the CDR3 is TGTGCCAGCAGCGTAGGACTAGCGGGAGTCCACGAGCAGTACTTC.

This clonotype was recorded at least ten times. The V gene is TRBV30, the J gene TRBJ1-6, with D perhaps matching TRBD1 (6 bases). Per germline, CDR1 GTSNPN and CDR2 SVGIG (reference sequence). With 4 bases removed from V and 2 bases from J, the gap between germline ends came to 12 bases. This CDR3 is built from 15 residues. This chain's CDR3 is CAWKLRGAYNSPLHF. CDR3 nucleotide sequence: TGTGCCTGGAAGCTCAGGGGCGCCTATAATTCACCCCTCCACTTT.

At least ten counts were recorded for this clonotype. The chain employs TRBV5-8 and TRBJ2-5; D is perhaps TRBD1 (6 bases). CDR1 SGHTS and CDR2 YDEGEE come from the germline V gene. The CDR3 consists of 15 residues. The ends were cut back, 4 bases at V and 5 bases at J, with 18 bases in the middle. The CDR3 coding sequence is TGTGCCAGCAGCCGGCAACAGGGAATAGGGGAGACCCAGTACTTC. Translation: CASSRQQGIGETQYF.

This clonotype has a count of ten or more. The gene calls are TRBV18 and TRBJ2-2; TRBD1 matches 10 bases. The V segment lost 7 bases and the J segment 3 bases; nucleotides outside the gene matches: 5. Germline loops: CDR1 KGHSH, CDR2 LQKENI. The CDR3 extends over 15 amino acids. The CDR3 sequence is CASWDRGLHTGELFF. The CDR3 nucleotides read TGTGCCAGCTGGGACAGGGGCTTACACACCGGGGAGCTGTTTTTT.

About this clonotype: A single base separates this from a much larger clone, so it may be a read error. It is unclear where the CDR3 begins or ends on the DNA, so no DNA is shown, and the CDR3 is as TCRdb lists it. This chain connects TRBV7-9 to TRBJ1-4; the listed D gene, TRBD1, was not tested against the DNA. Germline V lookup: CDR1 SEHNR, CDR2 FQNEAQ (reference sequence). The CDR3 contains 16 residues when both ends are counted. CDR3 amino acids: CASSFGTGAEGEKLLF.

This clonotype was found many times. The V and J genes are TRBV29-1 and TRBJ2-1, with 14 bases fitting TRBD2. This CDR3 has 17 residues. Losses at the gene ends were 5 bases for V and 6 bases for J; bases not matched to a gene: 12. Germline lookup yields CDR1 SQVTM and CDR2 ANQGSEA. As DNA, the CDR3 is TGCAGCGTTACAATCTGGACTAGCGGGAGGTTGTCCAATGAGCAGTTCTTC. This gives the protein CSVTIWTSGRLSNEQFF.